This record concerns one TCR beta chain sequence. Its antigen is still unknown. TCRdb keeps only in-frame clones here, not all; method: immunoSEQ multiplex PCR. The sample lists about 17,000 clones, about 96% occurring once. Germline lookup yields CDR1 MNHNY and CDR2 SVGAGI (reference sequence). V shed 5 bases, J shed 6 bases, and the junction held 10 bases outside the gene matches. The CDR3 spans 15 residues. The data are from a study of monozygotic twins with cystic fibrosis. Broader study findings: The repertoire was suggested to be naive-dominated, clonality median around 0.01. Monozygotic CF twin pairs shared significantly more nucleotide-identical clonotypes than unrelated CF individuals did.

This TCR came from a girl under 10 years old with cystic fibrosis. Sequences were obtained from blood. V and J are TRBV6-6 and TRBJ1-2; the match to TRBD1 covers 9 bases. The CDR3 spells CASSILRDRAHGYTF. Written as DNA, the CDR3 is TGTGCCAGCAGTATTCTCCGGGACAGGGCGCATGGCTACACCTTC.